The 6 T cell receptor beta chains in this list originate from one sample, sequenced in a study of CD8 T cells in Susac syndrome. Reverse transcription of roughly 0.5 to 1 ug RNA used random hexamers. MiXCR, applied by TCRdb to the immunoSEQ multiplex PCR reads, yields one record per CDR3 protein. The data contain more than 150,000 distinct CDR3 sequences, approximately 95% of them singletons. The sequenced sample consisted of CD4+ T cells from PBMCs. Receptors originate from a human donor with Susac syndrome.

The chain recombines TRBV9 with TRBJ1-4, with no clear D. The germline gives CDR1 SGDLS, CDR2 YYNGEE. With 1 base removed from V and 12 bases from J, the gap between germline ends came to 13 bases. The length of the CDR3 is 13 residues. CDR3 nucleotide sequence: TGTGCCAGCAGCGTAACTTTGGGTGGCCAACTGTTTTTT. Translating gives CASSVTLGGQLFF.

This chain connects TRBV2 to TRBJ2-1, with D hard to call. CDR1 is SNHLY, CDR2 FYNNEI, per germline. This CDR3 has 15 residues. V was cut by 7 bases and J by 5 bases, with 18 bases left in between. CDR3 sequence (DNA): TGTGCCAGCATTAGGGAAACACTACCCGACAATGAGCAGTTCTTC. It yields the protein CASIRETLPDNEQFF.

This sequence joins TRBV24-1 and TRBJ1-1; 7 bases match TRBD1. The CDR3 spans 13 residues. Per germline, CDR1 KGHDR and CDR2 SFDVKD. Trimming cost V 7 bases and J 1 base; bases outside gene matches: 2. In DNA, the CDR3 is TGTGCCACCAGGGACAGGCCGAACACTGAAGCTTTCTTT. Translation gives CATRDRPNTEAFF.

The chain is built from TRBV29-1 and TRBJ2-1; no firm D call. Trimming removed 4 bases at V and 5 bases at J, with 9 bases between. Germline-derived CDR1 and CDR2 are SQVTM and ANQGSEA. CDR3 length equals 12 residues. The CDR3 loop is CSVVRSDNEQFF. DNA for the CDR3: TGCAGCGTTGTTCGGTCCGACAATGAGCAGTTCTTC.

The chain couples TRBV19 to TRBJ2-2, with D perhaps matching TRBD1 or TRBD2 (5 bases each). Trimming left V 3 bases short and J 2 bases short, with 13 bases between. Looked up from germline, CDR1 is LNHDA and CDR2 is SQIVND (reference sequence). The CDR3 runs to 16 residues. The CDR3: CASSIWAGRNTGELFF. The CDR3 DNA follows: TGTGCCAGTAGTATCTGGGCAGGGAGAAACACCGGGGAGCTGTTTTTT. Supplemented by reference TRBV19 and TRBJ2-2, the full variable domain reads DGGITQSPKYLFRKEGQNVTLSCEQNLNHDAMYWYRQDPGQGLRLIYYSQIVNDFQKGDIAEGYSVSREKKESFPLTVTSAQKNPTAFYLCASSIWAGRNTGELFFGEGSRLTVL.

This chain connects TRBV4-1 to TRBJ1-1, with D possibly being TRBD1 (5 bases). Germline V CDR1 and CDR2: MGHRA, YSYEKL. V gave up 3 bases and J gave up 4 bases, with 12 bases separating them. This CDR3 is 14 amino acids long. Here the CDR3 reads CASSQQGRITEAFF. The CDR3 DNA sequence: TGCGCCAGCAGCCAGCAGGGAAGGATCACTGAAGCTTTCTTT.